Listed below are T cell receptor beta chains from one sample, sequenced in a study of beta chain features in type 1 diabetes. Sequenced by immunoSEQ multiplex PCR; TCRdb stores in-frame clones only, minus some. The sample records 93,000 or so clones, around 30% being singletons. What was sequenced was central memory CD4+ T cells from blood. All receptors derive from a woman younger than 30 with type 1 diabetes. The CDR3 runs from the conserved cysteine through the conserved F or W. A D gene is named only where the DNA matches it firmly. The size field is filled for only some rows; it gives once, few, many or a size class.

cdr3_aa,cdr3_nt,clone_size,j_call,v_call,d_call
CASSTQGQPQHF,TGTGCCAGCTCAACGCAGGGGCAGCCCCAGCATTTT,.,TRBJ1-5,TRBV18,.
CASSQVRQGAKTGELFF,TGCGCCAGCAGCCAAGTACGACAGGGGGCGAAAACCGGGGAGCTGTTTTTT,.,TRBJ2-2,TRBV4-1,TRBD1
CASSHTDTQYF,TGTGCCAGCAGCCACACAGATACGCAGTATTTT,few,TRBJ2-3,TRBV11-2,.
CASSRTGGHGAETQYF,TGTGCCAGCAGCCGGACGGGGGGACATGGTGCAGAGACCCAGTACTTC,.,TRBJ2-5,TRBV7-2,.
CASRLGTYDTGELFF,TGTGCCAGCAGACTCGGGACATACGACACCGGGGAGCTGTTTTTT,few,TRBJ2-2,TRBV5-4,.
CASSIDPPGAGYNEQFF,TGTGCCAGTAGTATAGACCCCCCAGGGGCCGGCTACAATGAGCAGTTCTTC,few,TRBJ2-1,TRBV19,.
CASSLVQGGGEKLFF,TGTGCCAGCAGCTTGGTCCAGGGCGGGGGTGAAAAACTGTTTTTT,.,TRBJ1-4,TRBV5-5,.
CASSLGASGRYEQFF,TGTGCCAGCAGCTTAGGAGCCAGCGGGAGATATGAGCAGTTCTTC,.,TRBJ2-1,TRBV11-3,TRBD2
CASSPMGAGSGRATDTQYF,TGCGCCAGCAGCCCCATGGGGGCGGGTAGCGGGAGGGCCACAGATACGCAGTATTTT,.,TRBJ2-3,TRBV5-1,TRBD2
CASSFRRVNTGELFF,TGTGCCAGCAGTTTTCGGCGGGTGAACACCGGGGAGCTGTTTTTT,.,TRBJ2-2,TRBV27,.
CASSFGTRSYEQYF,TGTGCCAGCAGCTTCGGGACACGGTCCTACGAGCAGTACTTC,few,TRBJ2-7,TRBV7-2,.
CASSYRVRGYEQYF,TGCGCCAGCAGCTACAGAGTTCGTGGATACGAGCAGTACTTC,.,TRBJ2-7,TRBV5-1,.
CASSRGLAGETQYF,TGTGCCAGCAGCCGGGGACTAGCGGGAGAGACCCAGTACTTC,.,TRBJ2-5,TRBV7-2,TRBD2
CSAWTSGAEYF,TGCAGTGCGTGGACTAGCGGGGCCGAGTATTTT,.,TRBJ2-3,TRBV20-1,TRBD2
CASSWGGDTQYF,TGTGCCAGCAGCTGGGGGGGAGATACGCAGTATTTT,.,TRBJ2-3,TRBV5-4,TRBD2
CASSQSRGPRPTPTQYF,TGCGCCAGCAGTCAATCGCGGGGCCCCCGTCCAACCCCTACGCAGTATTTT,few,TRBJ2-3,TRBV23-1,.
CASSFDQGGPQHF,TGTGCCAGCAGCTTCGACCAGGGAGGTCCCCAGCATTTT,.,TRBJ1-5,TRBV7-9,.
CASSSRGNYGYTF,TGTGCCAGCAGCTCCCGCGGTAACTATGGCTACACCTTC,many,TRBJ1-2,TRBV5-6,.
CASSGLGLGNTEAFF,TGTGCCAGCAGTGGATTGGGACTGGGGAACACTGAAGCTTTCTTT,few,TRBJ1-1,TRBV2,.
CASSPRTADTGELFF,TGCGCCAGCAGCCCACGGACAGCCGACACCGGGGAGCTGTTTTTT,.,TRBJ2-2,TRBV5-1,.
CASSFGLAETQYF,TGTGCCAGTAGTTTCGGACTAGCTGAGACCCAGTACTTC,few,TRBJ2-5,TRBV19,TRBD2
CASREGVRGRNEQFF,TGTGCCAGCAGAGAGGGGGTTAGGGGAAGGAATGAGCAGTTCTTC,.,TRBJ2-1,TRBV6-1,.
CASSPRQLEETQYF,TGCGCCAGCAGCCCCCGACAGCTCGAAGAGACCCAGTACTTC,.,TRBJ2-5,TRBV4-1,.
CSSPLRTSSYNEQFF,TGCAGCTCACCCTTGCGGACTAGCTCCTACAATGAGCAGTTCTTC,few,TRBJ2-1,TRBV29-1,TRBD2
CASSSPGQVPGGTEAFF,TGTGCCAGCAGCTCCCCGGGACAGGTCCCCGGGGGCACTGAAGCTTTCTTT,.,TRBJ1-1,TRBV5-4,TRBD1